The T cell receptor (beta chain) described here comes from a study of identifying expanded T cells in peripheral blood. Findings of the study overall: About 1.2 clones differed between technical replicates, versus approximately 16 and 19 over time.

Turning to this clone: Its cognate antigen is unknown.

V was shortened by 6 bases and J by 3 bases, with 5 bases between the two germline ends. CDR3 length equals 12 residues. CDR1 SNHLY and CDR2 FYNNEI come from the germline V gene. During the collection period, no donor immune events like infections were recorded. Measured with immunoSEQ multiplex PCR; TCRdb has only the in-frame clones, and not every one. The table shows tens of thousands of clones, with nearly 90% occurring only once. Material: blood. The sequence derives from a person between 18 and 70 years old in good health. V is TRBV2 and J is TRBJ2-2; D is possibly TRBD1 or TRBD2 (5 bases each). CDR3 loop: CASRGDTGELFF. In nucleotides, the CDR3 is TGTGCCAGCAGGGGGGACACCGGGGAGCTGTTTTTT. The complete variable domain, with remaining parts taken from reference TRBV2 and TRBJ2-2, reads EPEVTQTPSHQVTQMGQEVILRCVPISNHLYFYWYRQILGQKVEFLVSFYNNEISEKSEIFDDQFSVERPDGSNFTLKIRSTKLEDSAMYFCASRGDTGELFFGEGSRLTVL.